The clone carrying this T cell receptor beta chain was found a few times. Its antigen is unknown. The CDR3 covers 15 residues. CDR1 and CDR2 from the germline V gene are MNHNY and SVGAGI (reference sequence). Trimming pared 0 bases from V and 5 bases from J, leaving 8 bases between. These data come from a study of cytomegalovirus exposure and HLA in healthy donors. Looking at the study overall: HLA-typed donors were the source of about 85 million unique TCRs held in an early data release. The study's findings and limits: Donors were assumed by presence/absence analyses to have roughly uniform sequencing depth. Several top significant clusters appeared, in a later analysis, to be linked to common viral pathogens. Associated with cytomegalovirus, according to the listing, were 150 to 200 TCR beta chains.

PCR employed 60 Vbeta and 13 Jbeta primers. Libraries were prepared by immunoSEQ multiplex PCR; TCRdb keeps only in-frame clonotypes and omits some of them. The sample consists of some 100,000 clones, 60% to 75% of them appearing once. This receptor was identified in a woman in her thirties or forties in good health and CMV-seronegative. The rearrangement joins TRBV6-6 to TRBJ1-6; possibly TRBD1 for D (6 bases). The sequenced sample was PBMCs. CDR3 DNA sequence: TGTGCCAGCAGTTACTCTGGACAGCATAATTCACCCCTCCACTTT. Translation gives CASSYSGQHNSPLHF.